This TCR beta chain was profiled in a study of blood T cell repertoires in COVID-19. Study information: Samples came from the United States, Italy and Spain, spanning acute and convalescent COVID-19. Sources were T cells, B-cell-depleted T cells, or PBMCs; the material itself was cDNA or gDNA.

How the authors handled the data: Counts of nucleated cells, estimated from reference gene primer amplification, were obtained. Libraries were prepared by immunoSEQ multiplex PCR; TCRdb keeps only in-frame clonotypes and omits some of them. V and J calls and clone size come straight from that table; D and trimming were deduced from the DNA. The data show 130,000 to 150,000 clones, about 87% seen once. V lost 3 bases to trimming and J lost 6 bases; unmatched junction nucleotides: 9. The CDR3 totals 16 residues. Germline V gene sequence: CDR1 LNHDA, CDR2 SQIVND (reference sequence). What was sequenced was peripheral blood. This clonotype was sampled from a man aged 50 or older who had recovered from COVID-19. This rearrangement joins TRBV19 to TRBJ1-2, with 11 bases identical to TRBD1. CDR3 in amino acids: CASSMVSGQGADGYTF. The CDR3, as DNA: TGTGCCAGTAGTATGGTTTCCGGACAGGGGGCTGATGGCTACACCTTC.